This T cell receptor beta chain was sequenced in a study of radiotherapy plus CTLA-4 blockade in lung cancer. Study overall: For about 18% of patients, objective responses occurred, and just over 30% had disease control.

The assay was immunoSEQ multiplex PCR, and TCRdb's table has in-frame clones only and misses some. The profile shows tens of thousands of clones, 83% of them singletons. In chemo-refractory metastatic non-small-cell lung cancer, patients got ipilimumab CTLA-4 blockade together with focal radiation. The sample consisted of peripheral blood, taken from a patient treated with radiotherapy plus ipilimumab. This clonotype was sampled from a human donor with non-small cell lung cancer who had stable disease on radiotherapy plus ipilimumab.

The CDR3 spells CASNIGGRTGELFF. Written as DNA, the CDR3 is TGTGCCAGTAACATCGGGGGACGCACCGGGGAGCTGTTTTTT. J is TRBJ2-2 and V is TRBV5-4; TRBD2 is a possible D gene (6 bases). CDR3 length: 14 residues. CDR1 and CDR2 from the germline V gene are SGHNT and YYREEE (reference sequence). Between the trimmed V and J ends, which lost 8 bases and 4 bases, there was a span of 15 bases.